This record covers a single TCR beta chain. Its binding antigen is unknown. No much larger clone is present one base from it, and per-base qualities are unavailable. The sample comes from a study of OX40 agonist ivuxolimab in advanced cancers. Concerning the study at large: Ivuxolimab, which targeted the costimulatory receptor OX40 (CD134), was an agonistic, fully human IgG2 monoclonal antibody. Intravenous ivuxolimab was administered to patients every 2 weeks at six dose levels: 0.01, 0.1, 0.3, 1.5, 3 and 10 mg/kg. Of the 50 to 55 dose-escalation patients, hepatocellular carcinoma was present in approximately 20, melanoma in roughly 15, renal cell carcinoma in 9 and head and neck cancer in 9. In the dose-escalation cohort, more than 75% of patients were male, and the mean age was around 60 years, with a range of 23 to 79. Patients were allowed to have had prior anti-PD-1, anti-PD-L1 or anti-CTLA-4 therapy, and 40% of the dose-escalation patients had previously received checkpoint inhibitors. Partial responses occurred in three dose-escalation patients, of whom one had hepatocellular carcinoma and two had cutaneous melanoma. The purpose of peripheral TCRbeta sequencing was to test whether ivuxolimab changed TCR sequence diversity and led to clonal T-cell expansion. The paper describes the monotherapy dose-escalation part (N of about 50 patients) of the phase I trial of ivuxolimab. Here is what the overall study found, with its caveats: Low levels of normalized T-cell clonal expansion were also seen in some patients who did not respond. In the 0.1-3.0 mg/kg groups, partial responders were among the patients with the lowest normalized peripheral clonal expansion, particularly in CD8+ T cells. The antigen specificity of the clonally expanded peripheral T cells was not determined. On average, CD8+ T cells showed more expanded clones than CD4+ T cells after ivuxolimab. At doses of 0.1 to 3.0 mg/kg, clonal expansion of both CD4+ and CD8+ T cells in blood was seen between baseline and week 6.

Patients with autoimmune disease history or receiving systemic immunosuppression were excluded from the trial. Peripheral blood for TCR sequencing was drawn from every dose cohort at baseline, at cycle 4 day 1 and at cycle 7 day 1. Samples were obtained from an open-label, multicenter, first-in-human phase I dose-escalation trial of ivuxolimab. Adults with locally advanced or metastatic head and neck squamous cell, hepatocellular, melanoma or renal cell carcinoma were enrolled in the trial. Before TCR sequencing, CD4+ and CD8+ T cells were separately sorted from peripheral blood. As encoded in the germline V gene, CDR1 is SNHLY while CDR2 is FYNNEI. The CDR3 sequence holds 15 residues, the cysteine and phenylalanine included. Only the CDR3 portion is preserved as DNA: 45 bases, with reading frame beginning at the first base. The V end gives up 4 bases and the J end 5 bases, leaving 10 bases in the junction not matched to a gene.

To sequence the TCRbeta CDR3 region, genomic DNA was isolated from the sorted cells. TCRbeta CDR3 regions were sequenced using the immunoSEQ Assay. What TCRdb holds here is the immuneACCESS table cut down to in-frame rearrangements. Part of the clones is not present; checked against another copy, under half of the missing clones reflect an unresolved V gene, and the others are unexplained. The sample records about 22,000 clones, 84% of which are singletons. Clones ranked in the top ten supply around a third of the sample. Specimen: CD4+ or CD8+ T cells sorted from blood, collected in a trial of the OX40 agonist ivuxolimab. This receptor was identified in an adult with an advanced solid tumor such as melanoma, head and neck, liver or kidney cancer. The chain joins TRBV2 to TRBJ2-5; the junction holds 7 bases that match TRBD2. The nucleotide sequence is given as TGTGCCAGCAGTGCCTCCGGGGAGGGCTATGAGACCCAGTACTTC. The translation is CASSASGEGYETQYF.